The text below deals with one T cell receptor beta chain. This entry is derived from a study of blood T cell repertoires in COVID-19. Overall study context: The United States, Italy and Spain supplied acute and convalescent COVID-19 samples. From T cells, B-cell-depleted T cells, or PBMCs came the material, which was cDNA or gDNA.

Germline values: CDR1 MNHEY, CDR2 SMNVEV (reference sequence). The J segment lost 1 base and the V segment lost 5 bases, leaving 11 bases of the junction unmatched. This CDR3 has 16 amino acids. In the original analysis: Amplification of reference gene primers provided the estimated nucleated cell counts. The data were produced by immunoSEQ multiplex PCR, yet TCRdb's version contains in-frame clones alone and is incomplete. V, J and clone size are those of that table, while D and trimming were read from the DNA. The table includes tens of thousands of clones, about 82% detected once. Sample: peripheral blood. The chain combines TRBV27 with TRBJ2-7; 7 nucleotides match TRBD2. This receptor was obtained from a human donor in a cohort sampled during active COVID-19. The CDR3 sequence: CASSTTGTGGSYEQYF. The DNA for the CDR3 is TGTGCCAGCAGTACAACCGGGACGGGGGGATCCTACGAGCAGTACTTC.